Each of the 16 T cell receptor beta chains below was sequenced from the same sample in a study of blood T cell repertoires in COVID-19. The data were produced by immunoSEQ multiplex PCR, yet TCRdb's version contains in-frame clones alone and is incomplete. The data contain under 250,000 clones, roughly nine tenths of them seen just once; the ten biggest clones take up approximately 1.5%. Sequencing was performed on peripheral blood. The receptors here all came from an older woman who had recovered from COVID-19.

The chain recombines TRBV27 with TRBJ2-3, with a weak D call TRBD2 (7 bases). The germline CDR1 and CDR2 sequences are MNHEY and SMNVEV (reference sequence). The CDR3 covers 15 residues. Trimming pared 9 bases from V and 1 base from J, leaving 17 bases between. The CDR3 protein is CASGGLRGRTDTQYF. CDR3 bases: TGTGCCAGTGGGGGGTTGCGGGGGCGCACAGATACGCAGTATTTT.

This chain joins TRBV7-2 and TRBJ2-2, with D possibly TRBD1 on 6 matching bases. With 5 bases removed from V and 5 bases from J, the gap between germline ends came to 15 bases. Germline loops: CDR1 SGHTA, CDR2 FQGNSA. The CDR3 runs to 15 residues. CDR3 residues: CASSHITGKTGELFF. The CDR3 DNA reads TGTGCCAGCAGCCATATTACAGGGAAAACCGGGGAGCTGTTTTTT.

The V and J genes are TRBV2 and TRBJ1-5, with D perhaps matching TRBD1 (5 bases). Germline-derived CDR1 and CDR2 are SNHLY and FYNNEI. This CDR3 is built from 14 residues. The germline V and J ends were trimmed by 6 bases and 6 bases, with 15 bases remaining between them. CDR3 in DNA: TGTGCCAGCAGGGGGTGGAGGGGTGGTCAGCCCCAGCATTTT. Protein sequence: CASRGWRGGQPQHF.

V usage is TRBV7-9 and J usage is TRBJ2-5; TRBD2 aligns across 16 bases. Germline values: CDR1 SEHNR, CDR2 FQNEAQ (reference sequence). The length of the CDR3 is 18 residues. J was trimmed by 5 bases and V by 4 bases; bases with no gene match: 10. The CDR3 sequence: CASSWLGTSGGAKETQYF. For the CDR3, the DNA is TGTGCCAGCAGCTGGCTCGGGACTAGCGGGGGGGCCAAGGAGACCCAGTACTTC. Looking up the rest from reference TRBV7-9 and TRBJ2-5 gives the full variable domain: DTGVSQNPRHKITKRGQNVTFRCDPISEHNRLYWYRQTLGQGPEFLTYFQNEAQLEKSRLLSDRFSAERPKGSFSTLEIQRTEQGDSAMYLCASSWLGTSGGAKETQYFGPGTRLLVL.

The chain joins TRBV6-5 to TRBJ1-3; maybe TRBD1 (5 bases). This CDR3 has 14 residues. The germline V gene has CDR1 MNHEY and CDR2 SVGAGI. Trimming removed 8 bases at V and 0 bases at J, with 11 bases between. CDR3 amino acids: CASDGAVSGNTIYF. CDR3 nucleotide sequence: TGTGCCAGCGATGGGGCCGTCTCTGGAAACACCATATATTTT.

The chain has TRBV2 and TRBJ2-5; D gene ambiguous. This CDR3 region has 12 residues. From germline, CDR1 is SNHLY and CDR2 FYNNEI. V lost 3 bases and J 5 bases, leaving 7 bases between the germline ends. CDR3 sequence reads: CASSDVLETQYF. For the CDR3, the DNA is TGTGCCAGCAGTGATGTCCTGGAGACCCAGTACTTC.

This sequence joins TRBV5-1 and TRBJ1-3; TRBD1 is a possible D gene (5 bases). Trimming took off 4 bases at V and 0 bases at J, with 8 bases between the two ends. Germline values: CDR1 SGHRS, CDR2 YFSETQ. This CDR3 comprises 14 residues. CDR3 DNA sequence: TGCGCCAGCAGCCGGGACTTCTCTGGAAACACCATATATTTT. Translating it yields CASSRDFSGNTIYF.

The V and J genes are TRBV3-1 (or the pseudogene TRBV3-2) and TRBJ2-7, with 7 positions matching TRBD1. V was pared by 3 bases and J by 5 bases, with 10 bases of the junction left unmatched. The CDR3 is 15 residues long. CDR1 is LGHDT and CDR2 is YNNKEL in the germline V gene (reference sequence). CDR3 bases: TGTGCCAGCAGCCAGGTTGACAGGGCTTACAACGAGCAGTACTTC. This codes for CASSQVDRAYNEQYF.

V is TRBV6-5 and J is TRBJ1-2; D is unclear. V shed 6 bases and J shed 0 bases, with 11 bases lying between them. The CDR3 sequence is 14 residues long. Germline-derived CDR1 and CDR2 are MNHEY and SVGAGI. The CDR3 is CASRSTLSNYGYTF. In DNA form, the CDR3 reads TGTGCCAGCAGGTCCACCCTATCTAACTATGGCTACACCTTC.

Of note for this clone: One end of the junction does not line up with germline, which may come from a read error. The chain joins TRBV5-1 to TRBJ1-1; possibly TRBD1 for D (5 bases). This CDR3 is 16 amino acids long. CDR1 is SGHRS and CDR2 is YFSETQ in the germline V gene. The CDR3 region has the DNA TGCGCCAGCAGCTCCGCGGGGAGGGGATGGAACACTCAAGCTTTCTTT. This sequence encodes CASSSAGRGWNTQAFF. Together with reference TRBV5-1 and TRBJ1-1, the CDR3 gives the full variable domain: KAGVTQTPRYLIKTRGQQVTLSCSPISGHRSVSWYQQTPGQGLQFLFEYFSETQRNKGNFPGRFSGRQFSNSRSEMNVSTLELGDSALYLCASSSAGRGWNTQAFFGQGTRLTVV.

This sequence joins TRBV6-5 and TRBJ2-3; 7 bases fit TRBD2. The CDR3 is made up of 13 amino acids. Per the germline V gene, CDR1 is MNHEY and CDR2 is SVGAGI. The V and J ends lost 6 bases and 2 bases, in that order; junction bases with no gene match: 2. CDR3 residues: CASRAGITDTQYF. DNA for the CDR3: TGTGCCAGCAGAGCGGGGATCACAGATACGCAGTATTTT.

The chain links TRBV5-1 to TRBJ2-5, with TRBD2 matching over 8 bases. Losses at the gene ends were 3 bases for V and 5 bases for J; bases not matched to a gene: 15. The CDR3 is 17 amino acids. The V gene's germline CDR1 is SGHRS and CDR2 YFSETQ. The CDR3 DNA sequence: TGCGCCAGCAGCTCCCAAGGCGGGGGGCTTCAGGGGGAGACCCAGTACTTC. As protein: CASSSQGGGLQGETQYF. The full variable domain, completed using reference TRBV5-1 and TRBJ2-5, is KAGVTQTPRYLIKTRGQQVTLSCSPISGHRSVSWYQQTPGQGLQFLFEYFSETQRNKGNFPGRFSGRQFSNSRSEMNVSTLELGDSALYLCASSSQGGGLQGETQYFGPGTRLLVL.

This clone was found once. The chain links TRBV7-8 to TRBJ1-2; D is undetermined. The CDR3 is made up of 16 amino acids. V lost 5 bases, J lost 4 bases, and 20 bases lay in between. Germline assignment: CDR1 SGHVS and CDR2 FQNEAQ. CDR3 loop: CASSIFSYSGSYGYTF. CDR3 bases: TGTGCCAGCAGCATCTTCTCATACTCGGGGAGCTATGGCTACACCTTC. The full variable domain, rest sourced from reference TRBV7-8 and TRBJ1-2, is GAGVSQSPRYKVAKRGQDVALRCDPISGHVSLFWYQQALGQGPEFLTYFQNEAQLDKSGLPSDRFFAERPEGSVSTLKIQRTQQEDSAVYLCASSIFSYSGSYGYTFGSGTRLTVV.

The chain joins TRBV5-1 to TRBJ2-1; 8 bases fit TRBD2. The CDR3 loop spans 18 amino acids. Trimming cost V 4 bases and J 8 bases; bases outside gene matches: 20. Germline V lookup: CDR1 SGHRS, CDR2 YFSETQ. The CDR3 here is CASSPSVTGGARSHEQFF. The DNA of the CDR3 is TGCGCCAGCAGCCCCTCGGTTACCGGGGGGGCCAGGAGTCATGAGCAGTTCTTC.

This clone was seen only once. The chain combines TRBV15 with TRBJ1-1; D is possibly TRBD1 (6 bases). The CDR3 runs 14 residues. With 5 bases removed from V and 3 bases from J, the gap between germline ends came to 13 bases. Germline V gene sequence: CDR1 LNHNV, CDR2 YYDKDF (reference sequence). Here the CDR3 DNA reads TGTGCCACCAGCCCACAGGGAGGGGACACTGAAGCTTTCTTT. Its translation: CATSPQGGDTEAFF.

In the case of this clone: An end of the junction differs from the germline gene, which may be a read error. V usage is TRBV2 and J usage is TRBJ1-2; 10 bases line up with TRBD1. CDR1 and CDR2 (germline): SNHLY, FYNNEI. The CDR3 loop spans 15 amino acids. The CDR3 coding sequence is TGTGCCAGCAGCGAAGAGGGACAGGGGACCTATGGCTACACCTTC. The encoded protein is CASSEEGQGTYGYTF.